This T cell receptor beta chain came from a study of blood T cell repertoires in COVID-19. In the study overall: COVID-19 samples collected from the United States, Italy and Spain covered acute and convalescent phases. T cells, B-cell-depleted T cells, or PBMCs supplied cDNA or gDNA.

Original processing notes: Scientists estimated how many nucleated cells there were by amplifying reference gene primers. The table came from immunoSEQ multiplex PCR; TCRdb's copy has only in-frame clones and leaves some out. V and J calls and clone size are as listed in that table; D and trimming were resolved from the DNA. This repertoire shows about 220,000 clones, just over 85% found once; its top ten account for 2.2%. Sequenced input: peripheral blood. This TCR derives from a man in his thirties or forties who had recovered from COVID-19.

The CDR3 is CASSLQGVSTGELFF. CDR3 nucleotides: TGTGCCAGCAGCCTACAGGGCGTCAGCACCGGGGAGCTGTTTTTT. The chain links TRBV3-1 (or the pseudogene TRBV3-2) to TRBJ2-2, with D possibly TRBD1 on 6 matching bases. Germline-derived CDR1 and CDR2 are LGHDT and YNNKEL (reference sequence). This CDR3 contains 15 residues. Trimming took off 4 bases at V and 4 bases at J, with 13 bases between the two ends.